The TCR beta chain under discussion was sequenced for a study of shared clonotypes between healthy human individuals. Regarding the study as a whole: Among donors, clonotype sharing was expected to be affected by sequencing depth.

The assay was immunoSEQ multiplex PCR, and TCRdb's table has in-frame clones only and misses some. The sample consists of a few hundred thousand clones, roughly three quarters of them appearing once. Adult Caucasians living in Nashville, Tennessee made up all of the donors. Points on this clone: Its specificity is unknown.

The ends were cut back, 5 bases at V and 0 bases at J, with 14 bases in the middle. Per germline, CDR1 SGHAT and CDR2 FQNNGV. The length of the CDR3 is 16 residues. The TCR was taken from a woman aged 40 to 50 in good health. Some clones in this sample may be carry-over from other donors' samples. The rearrangement links TRBV11-2 to TRBJ2-1; D is perhaps TRBD2 (6 bases). Sequenced: PBMCs. CDR3 bases: TGTGCCAGCAGCCAAAACCCGGGGGTCTCCTACAATGAGCAGTTCTTC. It yields the protein CASSQNPGVSYNEQFF. Looking up the rest from reference TRBV11-2 and TRBJ2-1 gives the full variable domain: EAGVAQSPRYKIIEKRQSVAFWCNPISGHATLYWYQQILGQGPKLLIQFQNNGVVDDSQLPKDRFSAERLKGVDSTLKIQPAKLEDSAVYLCASSQNPGVSYNEQFFGPGTRLTVL.